Following are 29 T cell receptor beta chains from one sample sequenced in a study of blood T cell repertoires in COVID-19. Repertoires were generated with immunoSEQ multiplex PCR, while TCRdb's copy carries only in-frame clones and drops some. The table shows 35,000 to 50,000 clones, with more than 80% occurring only once. Sequencing used peripheral blood. The receptors here all came from a man in his 60s with acute or convalescent COVID-19.

The chain combines TRBV7-2 with TRBJ2-2, with D possibly TRBD1 on 6 matching bases. V was cut by 3 bases and J by 1 base, with 15 bases left in between. The length of the CDR3 is 17 residues. Germline V CDR1 and CDR2: SGHTA, FQGNSA. Here the CDR3 DNA reads TGTGCCAGCAGCTTGCAGGGGAAAAGCGGGAACACCGGGGAGCTGTTTTTT. Protein sequence: CASSLQGKSGNTGELFF.

The J gene is TRBJ2-3, the V gene TRBV29-1; D ambiguous. Trimming pared 5 bases from V and 6 bases from J, leaving 18 bases between. CDR1 and CDR2 (germline): SQVTM, ANQGSEA. This CDR3 contains 14 residues. The CDR3 nucleotides are TGCAGCGTTTCCAGCCCGGAGCTTGGGGATACGCAGTATTTT. Protein product: CSVSSPELGDTQYF.

The chain recombines TRBV5-1 with TRBJ2-7, with TRBD1 identical over 10 bases. This CDR3 has 14 amino acids. Germline-derived CDR1 and CDR2 are SGHRS and YFSETQ. Germline trimming cut 6 bases from V and 5 bases from J; bases unmatched to any gene: 8. The CDR3 nucleotides are TGCGCCAGCACCCGGGACAGGGGTCCTGACGAGCAGTACTTC. Translation: CASTRDRGPDEQYF.

This clone is a singleton in its sample. The gene calls are TRBV11-2 and TRBJ1-1; D gene ambiguous. The V gene's germline CDR1 is SGHAT and CDR2 FQNNGV. The CDR3 length is 12 residues. Trimming took 6 bases from V and 4 from J, leaving 9 bases between them. CDR3 loop: CASSQTPTEAFF. CDR3 DNA: TGTGCCAGCAGTCAAACTCCCACTGAAGCTTTCTTT.

This clone appeared a single time. The rearrangement links TRBV7-8 to TRBJ2-3; TRBD1 aligns across 9 bases. The CDR3 has 14 amino acids. Germline trimming cut 10 bases from V and 3 bases from J; bases unmatched to any gene: 8. The V gene's germline CDR1 is SGHVS and CDR2 FQNEAQ. The CDR3 is CATVGTGRTDTQYF. The CDR3 DNA is TGTGCCACCGTCGGGACAGGGAGGACAGATACGCAGTATTTT. The full variable domain, rest sourced from reference TRBV7-8 and TRBJ2-3, is GAGVSQSPRYKVAKRGQDVALRCDPISGHVSLFWYQQALGQGPEFLTYFQNEAQLDKSGLPSDRFFAERPEGSVSTLKIQRTQQEDSAVYLCATVGTGRTDTQYFGPGTRLTVL.

CDR3 residues: CASRLIGGVKTQYF. CDR3 nucleotides: TGTGCCAGCAGACTTATTGGGGGGGTGAAGACCCAGTACTTC. J is TRBJ2-5 and V is TRBV28; 7 bases agree with TRBD2. The J segment lost 6 bases and the V segment lost 6 bases, leaving 10 bases of the junction unmatched. CDR1 is MDHEN, CDR2 SYDVKM, per germline. CDR3 size: 14 residues.

This sequence joins TRBV11-2 and TRBJ1-6, with 7 bases that match TRBD1. Germline CDR1 SGHAT, CDR2 FQNNGV. This CDR3 is built from 14 residues. V gave up 6 bases and J gave up 6 bases; unmatched junction bases: 5. The chain's CDR3 is CASSGGQSNSPLHF. As DNA, the CDR3 is TGTGCCAGCAGTGGGGGACAGAGTAATTCACCCCTCCACTTT. Using reference TRBV11-2 and TRBJ1-6 for the parts outside the CDR3, the full variable domain is EAGVAQSPRYKIIEKRQSVAFWCNPISGHATLYWYQQILGQGPKLLIQFQNNGVVDDSQLPKDRFSAERLKGVDSTLKIQPAKLEDSAVYLCASSGGQSNSPLHFGNGTRLTVT.

The chain is built from TRBV30 and TRBJ2-7; TRBD2 is a possible D gene (7 bases). There are 13 residues in the CDR3. Trimming shortened V by 5 bases and J by 4 bases, and 15 bases separated the two germline ends. CDR1 GTSNPN and CDR2 SVGIG come from the germline V gene (reference sequence). The CDR3 region is CAWGRGALYEQYF. CDR3 nucleotides: TGTGCCTGGGGACGGGGGGCCCTGTACGAGCAGTACTTC.

The chain has TRBV25-1 and TRBJ2-1; D not certain. Deletions cut 1 base from V and 9 bases from J, with 10 bases between. Looked up from germline, CDR1 is MGHDK and CDR2 is SYGVNS. The CDR3 has 13 amino acids. The CDR3 here is CASSESGSPEQFF. For the CDR3, the DNA is TGTGCCAGCAGTGAATCGGGTAGCCCTGAGCAGTTCTTC.

The rearrangement joins TRBV2 to TRBJ2-3; TRBD2 is a possible D gene (6 bases). V lost 10 bases to trimming and J lost 4 bases, with 27 bases between them. The CDR3 has 17 residues. The germline V gene has CDR1 SNHLY and CDR2 FYNNEI. CDR3 sequence (DNA): TGTGCCACCGGATCAGCGGGCCTTTCCTTGATCTCAGATACGCAGTATTTT. It translates to CATGSAGLSLISDTQYF.

V gene TRBV15 combines with J gene TRBJ2-6; TRBD1 aligns across 8 bases. CDR1 is LNHNV and CDR2 is YYDKDF in the germline V gene (reference sequence). This CDR3 region has 17 residues. After removal of 3 bases from V and 2 bases from J, the junction contained 6 bases not matched to a gene. CDR3 protein: CATSSWTGTAGANVLTF. CDR3 nucleotides: TGTGCCACCAGCAGCTGGACAGGGACGGCTGGGGCCAACGTCCTGACTTTC.

This clone showed up just a few times. The chain has TRBV27 and TRBJ2-7, with 10 bases lining up with TRBD1. With V trimmed by 6 bases and J by 3 bases, 14 bases remained unmatched. Germline V gene lookup returns CDR1 MNHEY and CDR2 SMNVEV (reference sequence). There are 17 residues in the CDR3. The CDR3 DNA is TGTGCCAGCAGCCCGCGGACAGGGGGGGTCTCTGACTACGAGCAGTACTTC. It encodes CASSPRTGGVSDYEQYF.

This clone appeared once. The chain employs TRBV27 and TRBJ1-1; D might be TRBD1 (6 bases). The CDR3 covers 16 residues. Trimming took off 4 bases at V and 4 bases at J, with 19 bases between the two ends. Per the germline V gene, CDR1 is MNHEY and CDR2 is SMNVEV (reference sequence). The CDR3 region is CASSSIVRQAGTEAFF. The DNA for the CDR3 is TGTGCCAGCAGTTCGATCGTCCGACAGGCGGGCACTGAAGCTTTCTTT.

The chain combines TRBV2 with TRBJ1-5, with 9 bases aligning to TRBD1. V gave up 1 base and J gave up 7 bases; unmatched junction bases: 8. The germline V gene encodes CDR1 SNHLY and CDR2 FYNNEI. This CDR3 is 16 amino acids long. The CDR3 DNA reads as TGTGCCAGCAGTGAAGAAACAGGGGGCTTGGGACAGCCCCAGCATTTT. Amino acids: CASSEETGGLGQPQHF. Using reference TRBV2 and TRBJ1-5 for the parts outside the CDR3, the full variable domain is EPEVTQTPSHQVTQMGQEVILRCVPISNHLYFYWYRQILGQKVEFLVSFYNNEISEKSEIFDDQFSVERPDGSNFTLKIRSTKLEDSAMYFCASSEETGGLGQPQHFGDGTRLSIL.

The J gene is TRBJ1-5, the V gene TRBV7-8, with a tentative D call TRBD1 (6 bases). Germline V gene sequence: CDR1 SGHVS, CDR2 FQNEAQ. The CDR3 sequence is 16 residues long. The V end was cut by 1 base, the J end by 0 bases, with 10 bases between. The CDR3, as DNA: TGTGCCAGCAGCTTAGGGGGACAATATAGCAATCAGCCCCAGCATTTT. This codes for CASSLGGQYSNQPQHF.

The chain uses TRBV29-1 and TRBJ2-3; perhaps TRBD2 as D (7 bases). The CDR3 has 14 amino acids. From germline, CDR1 is SQVTM and CDR2 ANQGSEA. Trimming cost V 7 bases and J 1 base, with 15 bases left between them. DNA of the CDR3: TGCAGCGCCGGCCGGGGGGCGGGCACAGATACGCAGTATTTT. Amino acid sequence: CSAGRGAGTDTQYF.

This sequence joins TRBV5-1 and TRBJ2-6, with TRBD1 matching over 7 bases. Germline V gives CDR1 SGHRS, CDR2 YFSETQ. The CDR3 consists of 15 residues. Trimming cost V 3 bases and J 1 base; bases outside gene matches: 1. CDR3 nucleotide sequence: TGCGCCAGCAGCTCGACAGGGTCTGGGGCCAACGTCCTGACTTTC. Amino acid sequence: CASSSTGSGANVLTF.

This chain joins TRBV6-5 and TRBJ1-2; 8 bases align to TRBD1. CDR1 is MNHEY and CDR2 is SVGAGI in the germline V gene. V gave up 3 bases and J gave up 8 bases; unmatched junction bases: 14. CDR3 length: 16 amino acids. CDR3 protein: CASSYVSQGARRGYTF. CDR3 bases: TGTGCCAGCAGTTATGTATCGCAGGGGGCGCGAAGAGGCTACACCTTC.

The V gene is TRBV28, the J gene TRBJ1-3; maybe TRBD1 (6 bases). The CDR3 loop spans 14 amino acids. The germline V and J ends were trimmed by 5 bases and 0 bases, with 8 bases remaining between them. CDR1 is MDHEN, CDR2 SYDVKM, per germline. The CDR3 DNA reads TGTGCCAGCAGTCCGACAGGCTCTGGAAACACCATATATTTT. This codes for CASSPTGSGNTIYF.

The rearrangement links TRBV7-2 to TRBJ2-1; 10 bases match TRBD2. In germline, CDR1 is SGHTA, CDR2 FQGNSA. This CDR3 is built from 15 residues. Trimming took 4 bases from V and 6 from J; bases not matched to a gene: 6. CDR3 bases: TGTGCCAGCAGCTCCCAAGCTAGCGGGGGCAATGAGCAGTTCTTC. The encoded protein is CASSSQASGGNEQFF.

This clone was seen only once. V gene TRBV10-1 combines with J gene TRBJ2-2; D is possibly TRBD2 (5 bases). This CDR3 spans 11 amino acids. CDR1 WNHNN and CDR2 SYGVQD come from the germline V gene (reference sequence). With 11 bases removed from V and 7 bases from J, the gap between germline ends came to 11 bases. The CDR3 sequence: CARLSGGELFF. The CDR3 DNA reads as TGCGCCCGGTTAAGCGGCGGGGAGCTGTTTTTT.

The rearrangement joins TRBV9 to TRBJ1-2, with TRBD1 matching 11 bases. CDR1 and CDR2 (germline): SGDLS, YYNGEE. With V trimmed by 3 bases and J by 4 bases, 8 bases remained unmatched. The CDR3 covers 16 residues. The CDR3 region has the DNA TGTGCCAGCAGCGCCGAACGGGACAGGGGGGGCTATGGCTACACCTTC. Protein product: CASSAERDRGGYGYTF.

The genes are TRBV6-5 and TRBJ1-6; no reliable D call. Germline CDR1 reads MNHEY; CDR2 reads SVGAGI. V was clipped by 8 bases and J by 9 bases, with 17 bases between them. The CDR3 sequence is 14 residues long. CDR3 residues: CASHPRAVSSPLHF. Written as DNA, the CDR3 is TGTGCCAGCCATCCGCGGGCAGTCTCTTCACCCCTCCACTTT.

This clone has only one observation. The chain employs TRBV19 and TRBJ2-3; D may be TRBD2 (5 bases). Per germline, CDR1 LNHDA and CDR2 SQIVND (reference sequence). The V gene lost 5 bases and the J gene lost 13 bases, with 16 bases spanning the gap. This CDR3 spans 12 amino acids. The CDR3 nucleotides read TGTGCCAGTAGTCGGGATTGGGTTCCGGAGTATTTT. It encodes CASSRDWVPEYF.

This CDR3 reads CASSMGSGGDVNTEAFF. Here the CDR3 DNA reads TGTGCCAGTAGTATGGGGTCGGGAGGAGATGTAAACACTGAAGCTTTCTTT. The J gene is TRBJ1-1, the V gene TRBV19; D is unresolved. The germline V gene encodes CDR1 LNHDA and CDR2 SQIVND (reference sequence). The CDR3 runs 17 residues. V shed 3 bases and J shed 2 bases, with 19 bases lying between them. Filled out from reference TRBV19 and TRBJ1-1, the complete variable domain reads DGGITQSPKYLFRKEGQNVTLSCEQNLNHDAMYWYRQDPGQGLRLIYYSQIVNDFQKGDIAEGYSVSREKKESFPLTVTSAQKNPTAFYLCASSMGSGGDVNTEAFFGQGTRLTVV.

The rearrangement uses TRBV21-1 and TRBJ2-3; TRBD2 reflects the table's D call only, with no check against the DNA. TRBV21-1 is a pseudogene locus. This CDR3 region has 16 residues. In nucleotides, the CDR3 is TGTGCCAGCAGCAAATCGGCGGGACCTAGCACAGATACGCAGTATTTT. Protein sequence: CASSKSAGPSTDTQYF.

V gene TRBV24-1 combines with J gene TRBJ2-6; 8 bases map to TRBD1. Germline V gene data show CDR1 as KGHDR and CDR2 as SFDVKD. Unmatched junction bases numbered 4, after V lost 3 bases and J lost 1 base. This CDR3 has 17 residues. CDR3 nucleotides: TGTGCCACCAGTGATAGGAACAGGGGGTCTGGGGCCAACGTCCTGACTTTC. The encoded protein is CATSDRNRGSGANVLTF.

V and J are TRBV28 and TRBJ1-5, with D maybe TRBD1 (6 bases). Germline CDR1 and CDR2: MDHEN and SYDVKM. CDR3 length equals 13 residues. The germline V and J ends were trimmed by 5 bases and 7 bases, with 12 bases remaining between them. The DNA of the CDR3 is TGTGCCAGCAGTAGAGACAGGAGCCAGCCCCAGCATTTT. Protein product: CASSRDRSQPQHF.

This rearrangement joins TRBV7-2 to TRBJ2-1; 10 bases align to TRBD1. Germline CDR1 SGHTA, CDR2 FQGNSA. This CDR3 comprises 14 residues. J gave up 4 bases and V 4 bases, and 1 base lay outside the gene matches. The CDR3 loop is CASSWDRGYNEQFF. In DNA form, the CDR3 reads TGTGCCAGCAGCTGGGACAGGGGATACAATGAGCAGTTCTTC.